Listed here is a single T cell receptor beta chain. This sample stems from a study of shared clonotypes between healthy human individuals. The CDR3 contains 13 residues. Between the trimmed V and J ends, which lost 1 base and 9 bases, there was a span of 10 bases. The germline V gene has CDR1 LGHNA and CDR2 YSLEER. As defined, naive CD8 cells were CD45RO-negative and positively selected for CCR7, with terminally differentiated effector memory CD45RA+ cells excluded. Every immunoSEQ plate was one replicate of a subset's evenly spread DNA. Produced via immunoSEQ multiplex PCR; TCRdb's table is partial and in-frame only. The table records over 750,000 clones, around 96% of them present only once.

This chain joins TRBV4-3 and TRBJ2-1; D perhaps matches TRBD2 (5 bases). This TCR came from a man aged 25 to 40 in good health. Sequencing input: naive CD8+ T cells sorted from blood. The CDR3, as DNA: TGCGCCAGCAGCCAAGGGACCGGGATTGAGCAGTTCTTC. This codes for CASSQGTGIEQFF.